Listed below are T cell receptor beta chains from one sample, sequenced in a study of PD-L1 blockade in urothelial cancer. Sequencing was performed with immunoSEQ multiplex PCR; in TCRdb, only in-frame clones are kept and a portion is missing. This table holds about 110,000 clones, under 95% found once. The sample consisted of PBMCs, taken around atezolizumab (anti-PD-L1) treatment. All receptors come from a man in his 60s with urothelial cancer. CDR3s include the opening cysteine and the closing phenylalanine or tryptophan. A D gene is named only where the DNA matches it firmly. The size of a clone is reported for some rows only, either as once, few or many, or as a class for expanded clones.

clone_size d_call cdr3_length j_call v_call cdr3_aa cdr3_nt
- - 15 TRBJ2-7 TRBV28 CASSLGPQGSYEQYF TGTGCCAGCAGCCTCGGGCCCCAGGGATCCTACGAGCAGTACTTC
- - 13 TRBJ2-5 TRBV5-1 CASSLAGGETQYF TGCGCCAGCAGCTTGGCAGGAGGAGAGACCCAGTACTTC
- TRBD2 14 TRBJ2-1 TRBV29-1 CSVEAGGHYNEQFF TGCAGCGTTGAGGCGGGAGGGCACTACAATGAGCAGTTCTTC
- TRBD2 16 TRBJ2-7 TRBV27 CASRSRLAGHSYEQYF TGTGCCAGCAGGTCTAGACTAGCGGGGCATTCCTACGAGCAGTACTTC
- - 15 TRBJ1-6 TRBV28 CASSLIGFENSPLHF TGTGCCAGCAGTTTAATCGGTTTCGAAAATTCACCCCTCCACTTT
- TRBD1 14 TRBJ2-3 TRBV5-1 CASETGAGTDTQYF TGCGCCAGTGAAACAGGGGCTGGCACAGATACGCAGTATTTT
- TRBD2 15 TRBJ2-7 TRBV7-6 CASSPGLGDSYEQYF TGTGCCAGCAGCCCCGGACTAGGGGACTCCTACGAGCAGTACTTC
- TRBD1 16 TRBJ2-5 TRBV9 CASSPLGTGGLETQYF TGTGCCAGCAGCCCCCTGGGGACAGGGGGGCTTGAGACCCAGTACTTC
- TRBD1 18 TRBJ2-1 TRBV27 CASSLSRIGQGASGEQFF TGTGCCAGCAGTTTATCGCGAATAGGACAGGGGGCCTCGGGTGAGCAGTTCTTC
- TRBD1 14 TRBJ2-7 TRBV5-6 CASSGVGQGVEQYF TGTGCCAGCAGCGGGGTGGGACAGGGTGTCGAGCAGTACTTC
- - 12 TRBJ2-2 TRBV30 CAWEQGPGELFF TGTGCCTGGGAACAGGGCCCCGGGGAGCTGTTTTTT
- - 14 TRBJ1-1 TRBV19 CASNVTMVNTEAFF TGTGCCAGTAACGTGACAATGGTGAACACTGAAGCTTTCTTT
- TRBD1 15 TRBJ1-2 TRBV9 CASSGYGQGGFGYTF TGTGCCAGCAGCGGATACGGACAGGGAGGGTTTGGCTACACCTTC
- - 15 TRBJ1-2 TRBV28 CASSSSPLTNYGYTF TGTGCCAGCAGTTCTAGTCCCTTAACTAACTATGGCTACACCTTC
once - 12 TRBJ2-3 TRBV19 CASSIPRDTQYF TGTGCCAGTAGTATCCCCAGGGATACGCAGTATTTT
- - 12 TRBJ1-1 TRBV29-1 CSVEYSGTEAFF TGCAGCGTTGAGTACAGCGGGACTGAAGCTTTCTTT
- TRBD2 16 TRBJ2-3 TRBV2 CASRVGLAGQDDTQYF TGTGCCAGCAGGGTGGGACTAGCGGGCCAGGATGATACGCAGTATTTT
once TRBD1 15 TRBJ1-4 TRBV7-9 CASSQGQGDREKLFF TGTGCCAGCAGCCAGGGACAGGGAGATCGCGAAAAACTGTTTTTT
- TRBD1 14 TRBJ1-1 TRBV27 CASRTGSWGTEAFF TGTGCCAGCAGGACAGGGAGCTGGGGCACTGAAGCTTTCTTT
- TRBD2 14 TRBJ2-7 TRBV5-1 CASRPAGGTTEQYF TGCGCCAGCAGGCCAGCGGGAGGGACAACCGAGCAGTACTTC
- TRBD1 14 TRBJ2-5 TRBV6-5 CASSETGDTATQYF TGTGCCAGCAGCGAGACAGGGGATACGGCGACCCAGTACTTC
- TRBD2 16 TRBJ2-1 TRBV5-1 CASSLVGTSGDNEQFF TGCGCCAGCAGCTTGGTGGGGACTAGCGGGGACAATGAGCAGTTCTTC
once TRBD2 17 TRBJ2-2 TRBV7-2 CASSLVASGGNTGELFF TGTGCCAGCAGCTTAGTGGCCAGCGGGGGCAACACCGGGGAGCTGTTTTTT
- - 13 TRBJ2-7 TRBV7-9 CASSLGASYEQYF TGTGCCAGCAGCTTAGGAGCTTCCTACGAGCAGTACTTC
once - 21 TRBJ2-1 TRBV12-5 CASGLVHGGRPAPGQPKEQFF TGTGCTAGTGGTTTGGTACACGGAGGGAGACCTGCACCGGGACAGCCAAAAGAGCAGTTCTTC
- - 17 TRBJ2-2 TRBV12-5 CASARTPGPSNTGELFF TGTGCTAGTGCCCGAACCCCAGGCCCTTCGAACACCGGGGAGCTGTTTTTT
- - 16 TRBJ1-3 TRBV4-3 CASSQGQALSGNTIYF TGCGCCAGCAGCCAAGGCCAGGCCCTCTCTGGAAACACCATATATTTT
- TRBD2 16 TRBJ2-5 TRBV5-1 CASSSRLAGGVETQYF TGCGCCAGCAGCTCGCGACTAGCGGGGGGTGTAGAGACCCAGTACTTC
- TRBD1 15 TRBJ2-2 TRBV11-3 CASRLGTGGTGELFF TGTGCCAGCAGATTGGGGACAGGTGGCACCGGGGAGCTGTTTTTT
- - 16 TRBJ2-1 TRBV7-9 CASSPPRRFSYNEQFF TGTGCCAGCAGCCCCCCCCGGCGGTTTAGCTACAATGAGCAGTTCTTC
once TRBD2 17 TRBJ2-1 TRBV19 CASSWRLAGRERNEQFF TGTGCCAGTAGTTGGAGGCTAGCGGGGAGGGAGAGAAATGAGCAGTTCTTC
- - 16 TRBJ2-7 TRBV7-2 CASSYKTGTHAYEQYF TGTGCCAGCAGCTATAAAACCGGGACACACGCCTACGAGCAGTACTTC
once - 15 TRBJ1-4 TRBV5-1 CASSLGGTSNEKLFF TGCGCCAGCAGCTTGGGCGGGACTAGTAATGAAAAACTGTTTTTT
- TRBD2 19 TRBJ2-1 TRBV10-2 CASRDTGTSGGAGDNEQFF TGCGCCAGCAGGGACACTGGGACTAGCGGGGGGGCAGGTGACAATGAGCAGTTCTTC
- TRBD1 19 TRBJ1-2 TRBV30 CAWTPTPGQDVIFNYGYTF TGTGCCTGGACCCCCACTCCGGGACAGGACGTTATATTTAACTATGGCTACACCTTC
- TRBD2 14 TRBJ2-7 TRBV11-2 CASSLVGGRSEQYF TGTGCCAGCAGCCTCGTGGGGGGGAGGTCCGAGCAGTACTTC
- TRBD1 16 TRBJ2-2 TRBV27 CASSLSRGRYTGELFF TGTGCCAGCAGTTTATCAAGGGGGCGGTACACCGGGGAGCTGTTTTTT